This TCR beta chain was recorded in a study of cytomegalovirus exposure and HLA in healthy donors. Looking at the study overall: A prior study identified 117 million unique TCR beta sequences from 200 million or so T cells.

The germline V gene has CDR1 SGHVS and CDR2 FQNEAQ. There are 18 residues in the CDR3. J was trimmed by 0 bases and V by 3 bases; bases with no gene match: 9. Whole-study results and caveats: Analysis performed later found over 15,000 TCR beta sequences associated with HLA alleles at 0.05 false discovery rate.

As for this clone: Its antigen remains unidentified.

PCR involved 60 Vbeta and 13 Jbeta primers. The data were produced by immunoSEQ multiplex PCR, yet TCRdb's version contains in-frame clones alone and is incomplete. The data contain fewer than 200,000 clones, approximately 78% of them singletons. The chain links TRBV7-8 to TRBJ2-3; TRBD2 aligns across 10 bases. The sequenced material came from PBMCs. This sequence originates from a woman between 18 and 29 years old in good health and CMV-seronegative. CDR3 residues: CASSLRTSGISSTDTQYF. CDR3 nucleotides: TGTGCCAGCAGCTTGAGGACTAGCGGTATTTCTAGCACAGATACGCAGTATTTT.